This entry is about one T cell receptor (beta chain). Its specificity is unknown. The data stem from a study of CD8 T cells in ankylosing spondylitis. It was by quantitative 5'-RACE with molecular barcodes that TCR beta libraries were made. Using its own MiXCR run on the 5' RACE reads, TCRdb lists one record per CDR3 protein. The sample lists tens of thousands of distinct CDR3 sequences, 27% occurring once. The CDR3 consists of 16 residues. V dropped 1 base and J dropped 8; count of bases not matched to a gene: 10. CDR1 SGHVS and CDR2 FNYEAQ come from the germline V gene. General observations from the study: In ankylosing spondylitis blood, a motif of seven to nine highly homologous TCR beta variants appeared characteristic.

This receptor was obtained from a male donor with ankylosing spondylitis or in good health (not recorded which). The chain couples TRBV7-6 to TRBJ2-1, with TRBD2 matching over 8 bases. Sample: blood, either unsorted or a sorted T cell fraction (not recorded which). CDR3 region: CASSLVKAGGWDEQFF. The CDR3, as DNA: TGTGCCAGCAGCTTAGTCAAGGCGGGAGGCTGGGATGAGCAGTTCTTC.